Below are 30 T cell receptor beta chains sequenced from a single sample in a study of shared clonotypes between healthy human individuals. Assay used: immunoSEQ multiplex PCR; TCRdb lists only in-frame clones, some missing. The sample lists roughly 2,500,000 clones, over 85% occurring once. The specimen was naive CD4+ T cells from PBMCs. Indicated subset: CD45RA+ positively selected. The receptors come from a man between 18 and 35 years old in good health. Some clones in this sample may be carry-over from other donors' samples.

This chain connects TRBV7-8 to TRBJ2-7; D unclear. The CDR3 consists of 14 residues. Germline values: CDR1 SGHVS, CDR2 FQNEAQ. Trimming took off 5 bases at V and 2 bases at J, with 13 bases between the two ends. The CDR3 bases are TGTGCCAGCAGCGTAAGGCAGAGAGCCTACGAGCAGTACTTC. Its protein is CASSVRQRAYEQYF.

This clone appeared a single time. The chain couples TRBV2 to TRBJ2-7; 8 bases align to TRBD2. The CDR3 contains 14 residues. V shed 7 bases, J shed 5 bases, and the junction held 10 bases outside the gene matches. CDR1 is SNHLY and CDR2 is FYNNEI in the germline V gene. The CDR3 DNA is TGTGCCAGCACCGGGGGGGCCCTGAGGAACGAGCAGTACTTC. This gives the protein CASTGGALRNEQYF.

The chain recombines TRBV10-3 with TRBJ2-7; 11 nucleotides align to TRBD2. The J segment lost 4 bases and the V segment lost 10 bases, leaving 6 bases of the junction unmatched. CDR1 is ENHRY and CDR2 is SYGVKD in the germline V gene. The CDR3 covers 13 residues. The CDR3 spells CATRLAGWYEQYF. The CDR3 DNA is TGTGCCACCAGACTAGCGGGATGGTACGAGCAGTACTTC.

This sequence joins TRBV25-1 and TRBJ2-5; perhaps TRBD2 as D (6 bases). The J call is doubtful: the DNA matches TRBJ2-7 better. The CDR3 length is 13 residues. Germline V gene lookup returns CDR1 MGHDK and CDR2 SYGVNS. CDR3 coding DNA: TGTGCCAGCAGTGTCCACGGGGGTAACGAGCAGTACTTC. Amino acids: CASSVHGGNEQYF.

Remarks on this clone: A junction boundary mismatches the germline segment, possibly from a read error. The V call is TRBV2, the J call TRBJ2-5; D is tentatively TRBD1 or TRBD2 (6 bases each). The CDR3 totals 11 residues. Germline CDR1 and CDR2: SNHLY and FYNNEI. In nucleotides, the CDR3 is TGTGCCAGCAGTGAAGCCGGGGGCAGCAACTTC. Encoded protein: CASSEAGGSNF.

The J gene is TRBJ2-5, the V gene TRBV15; D possibly corresponds to TRBD2 (6 bases). Between the trimmed V and J ends, which lost 4 bases and 7 bases, there was a span of 16 bases. The CDR3 length is 14 residues. Germline V gene sequence: CDR1 LNHNV, CDR2 YYDKDF (reference sequence). The CDR3 reads CATSTPRSGGTQYF. For the CDR3, the DNA is TGTGCCACCAGCACCCCCAGGTCCGGGGGGACCCAGTACTTC.

The gene calls are TRBV6-1 and TRBJ1-2; a weak D match, TRBD1 (5 bases). This CDR3 contains 15 residues. V lost 3 bases to trimming and J lost 7 bases, with 18 bases between them. CDR1 is MNHNS, CDR2 SASEGT, per germline. The DNA of the CDR3 is TGTGCCAGCAGTGAGGGACCGTACGGAGGATCTGGCTACACCTTC. It codes for CASSEGPYGGSGYTF.

The rearrangement joins TRBV20-1 to TRBJ2-7; D tentatively reads TRBD1 or TRBD2 (5 bases each). Trimming took 3 bases from V and 5 from J, leaving 8 bases between them. The length of the CDR3 is 11 residues. Germline lookup yields CDR1 DFQATT and CDR2 SNEGSKA (reference sequence). Written as DNA, the CDR3 is TGCAGTGCTAGGGGGGACCACGAGCAGTACTTC. Translation gives CSARGDHEQYF.

This chain uses TRBV5-4 with TRBJ2-2; the match to TRBD2 covers 13 bases. Per the germline V gene, CDR1 is SGHNT and CDR2 is YYREEE (reference sequence). Trimming removed 4 bases from V and 0 bases from J; junction bases left unmatched: 3. The CDR3 spans 17 residues. The DNA of the CDR3 is TGTGCCAGCAGCGGTGGGACTAGCGGGACGAACACCGGGGAGCTGTTTTTT. Its protein product is CASSGGTSGTNTGELFF.

J is TRBJ1-2 and V is TRBV5-4, with 8 bases lining up with TRBD1. V shed 4 bases and J 9 bases; nucleotides not matched to a gene: 23. The length of the CDR3 is 18 residues. Germline assignment: CDR1 SGHNT and CDR2 YYREEE (reference sequence). DNA for the CDR3: TGTGCCAGCAGCCCTACAGCGGACGACAGGGGCGCCTCGGGGCGCTACACCTTC. Protein product: CASSPTADDRGASGRYTF.

The chain is built from TRBV5-1 and TRBJ2-1; D may be TRBD1 or TRBD2 (5 bases each). The CDR3 totals 15 residues. Germline CDR1 is SGHRS and CDR2 is YFSETQ. V gave up 4 bases and J gave up 6 bases, with 17 bases separating them. CDR3 in DNA: TGCGCCAGCAGCCACGTTAGGGACGAGGGCAATGAGCAGTTCTTC. Translated, it gives CASSHVRDEGNEQFF. Full variable domain (missing parts from reference TRBV5-1 and TRBJ2-1): KAGVTQTPRYLIKTRGQQVTLSCSPISGHRSVSWYQQTPGQGLQFLFEYFSETQRNKGNFPGRFSGRQFSNSRSEMNVSTLELGDSALYLCASSHVRDEGNEQFFGPGTRLTVL.

The chain couples TRBV18 to TRBJ2-1, with 7 positions matching TRBD2. This CDR3 is built from 15 residues. V gave up 2 bases and J gave up 7 bases; unmatched junction bases: 8. The germline CDR1 and CDR2 sequences are KGHSH and LQKENI. CDR3 coding DNA: TGTGCCAGCTCACCAGGAGGGAGCGGGAAGAATGAGCAGTTCTTC. This gives the protein CASSPGGSGKNEQFF.

This clone was observed a single time. This rearrangement joins TRBV6-5 to TRBJ1-4, with 7 bases matching TRBD1. The germline V gene has CDR1 MNHEY and CDR2 SVGAGI. The CDR3 sequence is 14 residues long. The trim removed 6 bases at V and 3 bases at J, leaving 4 bases unmatched. CDR3 DNA sequence: TGTGCCAGCAGCCAGACAGGGTCTAATGAAAAACTGTTTTTT. It encodes CASSQTGSNEKLFF.

The V call is TRBV30, the J call TRBJ2-1; TRBD1 aligns across 7 bases. The CDR3 is made up of 13 amino acids. Trimming removed 0 bases from V and 12 bases from J; junction bases left unmatched: 8. CDR1 and CDR2 (germline): GTSNPN, SVGIG (reference sequence). The CDR3 sequence: CAWSVRAGGVQFF. CDR3 sequence (DNA): TGTGCCTGGAGTGTACGGGCAGGGGGAGTGCAGTTCTTC.

The CDR3 nucleotides are TGTGCCAGTAGTACCTACCCGGGTCCCCAGCATTTT. It is translated as CASSTYPGPQHF. The V gene is TRBV19, the J gene TRBJ1-5; D not certain. CDR3 length equals 12 residues. The V end was cut by 4 bases, the J end by 10 bases, with 11 bases between. Looked up from germline, CDR1 is LNHDA and CDR2 is SQIVND (reference sequence).

This chain joins TRBV10-3 and TRBJ1-2, with 7 nucleotides matching TRBD1. J gave up 8 bases and V 0 bases, and 6 bases lay outside the gene matches. Germline V gene data show CDR1 as ENHRY and CDR2 as SYGVKD. This CDR3 has 14 amino acids. This chain's CDR3 is CAISESTGPSGYTF. The CDR3, as DNA: TGTGCCATCAGTGAGTCGACAGGGCCCAGCGGCTACACCTTC.

This clone turned up a few times. The rearrangement links TRBV2 to TRBJ1-5; D is perhaps TRBD1 (6 bases). The CDR3 is 15 residues long. V was shortened by 1 base and J by 3 bases, with 10 bases between the two germline ends. The germline V gene encodes CDR1 SNHLY and CDR2 FYNNEI. DNA of the CDR3: TGTGCCAGCAGTGAAGAGGGGGGCATCAATCAGCCCCAGCATTTT. Translating it yields CASSEEGGINQPQHF.

The chain joins TRBV19 to TRBJ2-3; 7 bases fit TRBD2. The junction had 10 bases not matched to a gene; V was cut back by 6 bases and J by 4 bases. This CDR3 has 15 amino acids. The V gene's germline CDR1 is LNHDA and CDR2 SQIVND (reference sequence). The CDR3 protein is CASRSGGSVPDTQYF. In DNA, the CDR3 is TGTGCCAGTAGATCCGGCGGGAGTGTCCCAGATACGCAGTATTTT. The full variable domain, rest sourced from reference TRBV19 and TRBJ2-3, is DGGITQSPKYLFRKEGQNVTLSCEQNLNHDAMYWYRQDPGQGLRLIYYSQIVNDFQKGDIAEGYSVSREKKESFPLTVTSAQKNPTAFYLCASRSGGSVPDTQYFGPGTRLTVL.

The chain has TRBV19 and TRBJ1-1, with TRBD1 matching 9 bases. The germline CDR1 and CDR2 sequences are LNHDA and SQIVND (reference sequence). CDR3 length equals 17 residues. J lost 2 bases, V lost 8 bases, and 15 bases had no gene match. The CDR3 nucleotides read TGTGCCAGTCTCCGTCTTCCCGGGACAGGGATTAACACTGAAGCTTTCTTT. As protein: CASLRLPGTGINTEAFF.

V and J are TRBV30 and TRBJ2-7; 9 bases map to TRBD2. The germline gives CDR1 GTSNPN, CDR2 SVGIG (reference sequence). This CDR3 is built from 13 residues. Trimming cost V 2 bases and J 4 bases; bases outside gene matches: 3. CDR3 sequence (DNA): TGTGCCTGGAGTAAGCTAGCGGGATACGAGCAGTACTTC. Residues: CAWSKLAGYEQYF. The full variable domain, with the rest looked up from reference TRBV30 and TRBJ2-7, is SQTIHQWPATLVQPVGSPLSLECTVEGTSNPNLYWYRQAAGRGLQLLFYSVGIGQISSEVPQNLSASRPQDRQFILSSKKLLLSDSGFYLCAWSKLAGYEQYFGPGTRLTVT.

V gene TRBV7-9 combines with J gene TRBJ2-3, with 12 bases matching TRBD1. The germline CDR1 and CDR2 sequences are SEHNR and FQNEAQ (reference sequence). Trimming removed 5 bases from V and 4 bases from J; junction bases left unmatched: 10. This CDR3 has 17 amino acids. The DNA of the CDR3 is TGTGCCAGCAGCCCGGGACAGGGGGCGGATTTCGCAGATACGCAGTATTTT. This encodes CASSPGQGADFADTQYF.

This chain links TRBV4-2 with TRBJ1-5; 7 bases line up with TRBD1. CDR1 and CDR2 (germline): LGHNA, YNFKEQ. The CDR3 length is 16 residues. Trimming cost V 3 bases and J 4 bases; bases outside gene matches: 9. CDR3 bases: TGTGCCAGCAGCCATACCGGGACAGCGACTAATCAGCCCCAGCATTTT. Amino acids: CASSHTGTATNQPQHF.

The rearrangement joins TRBV28 to TRBJ2-7; 7 bases fit TRBD1. Germline V CDR1 and CDR2: MDHEN, SYDVKM. This CDR3 has 12 amino acids. With V trimmed by 0 bases and J by 7 bases, 0 bases remained unmatched. The CDR3 DNA sequence: TGTGCCAGCAGTTTATGGGGACAGGAGCAGTACTTC. Translated: CASSLWGQEQYF.

V gene TRBV7-9 combines with J gene TRBJ2-4; D may be TRBD2 (7 bases). The germline CDR1 and CDR2 sequences are SEHNR and FQNEAQ (reference sequence). CDR3 length: 13 residues. Trimming removed 2 bases at V and 15 bases at J, with 17 bases between. The CDR3 sequence is CASSLSHREGGYF. The CDR3, as DNA: TGTGCCAGCAGCTTATCCCACAGGGAGGGCGGGTACTTC.

This chain joins TRBV28 and TRBJ2-5; D possibly corresponds to TRBD2 (5 bases). The CDR3 length is 14 residues. Germline loops: CDR1 MDHEN, CDR2 SYDVKM. The V and J ends lost 3 bases and 5 bases respectively, with 13 bases between them. CDR3 DNA sequence: TGTGCCAGCAGTTTCCGGGGAAGAGAGGAGACCCAGTACTTC. It encodes CASSFRGREETQYF.

The rearrangement uses TRBV5-8 and TRBJ2-1; 11 bases align to TRBD2. The CDR3 spans 17 residues. V lost 4 bases to trimming and J lost 7 bases; unmatched junction nucleotides: 13. CDR1 and CDR2 from the germline V gene are SGHTS and YDEGEE. The CDR3: CASSLYPGLAGINEQFF. CDR3 nucleotide sequence: TGTGCCAGCAGCCTATACCCTGGACTAGCGGGTATTAATGAGCAGTTCTTC.

The rearrangement joins TRBV6-1 to TRBJ1-4; weak D call: TRBD1 (6 bases). The ends were cut back, 4 bases at V and 2 bases at J, with 8 bases in the middle. Germline CDR1 reads MNHNS; CDR2 reads SASEGT. The CDR3 consists of 14 residues. This chain's CDR3 is CASSGGRTNEKLFF. The CDR3 DNA reads TGTGCCAGCAGTGGGGGGCGCACTAATGAAAAACTGTTTTTT.

The gene calls are TRBV29-1 and TRBJ2-3; no firm D call. Trimming shortened V by 2 bases and J by 2 bases, and 8 bases separated the two germline ends. There are 13 residues in the CDR3. CDR1 is SQVTM and CDR2 is ANQGSEA in the germline V gene. The CDR3: CSVERLLTDTQYF. The CDR3 bases are TGCAGCGTTGAAAGACTGCTCACAGATACGCAGTATTTT.

The chain's CDR3 is CASSPTISGANVLTF. In DNA form, the CDR3 reads TGTGCCAGCTCGCCGACAATCTCTGGGGCCAACGTCCTGACTTTC. The chain carries TRBV18 and TRBJ2-6; D is unclear. Germline V lookup: CDR1 KGHSH, CDR2 LQKENI. CDR3 length equals 15 residues. The germline V and J ends were trimmed by 6 bases and 0 bases, with 9 bases remaining between them.

The rearrangement joins TRBV6-5 to TRBJ2-5; no firm D call. The germline V gene has CDR1 MNHEY and CDR2 SVGAGI. The CDR3 is made up of 14 amino acids. Between the trimmed V and J ends, which lost 2 bases and 0 bases, there was a span of 7 bases. The CDR3 here is CASSYGRYQETQYF. Here the CDR3 DNA reads TGTGCCAGCAGTTACGGCCGCTACCAAGAGACCCAGTACTTC.